A single TCR beta chain is shown here with its context. This clonotype occurred many times. Its antigen target is currently unknown. Qualities for individual bases were not recorded, and no much larger clone is one base off. The data originate from a study of T cells in Graves' hyperthyroidism and ophthalmopathy (dated by TCRdb to between 2019 and 2020). Broadly, across the study: Peripheral blood samples were taken at initial diagnosis, before any treatment was given. TCR V-J signatures able to tell the groups apart were searched for in a discovery cohort of some 97 patients, of whom 43 had Graves' ophthalmopathy and about 60 had stable Graves' hyperthyroidism. Prospective prediction of ophthalmopathy was tested in an independent validation cohort consisting of fewer than 20 hyperthyroidism patients and approximately 16 patients who later progressed to ophthalmopathy. The roughly 100 discovery patients were randomly split 7:3 into training and test sets. In roughly six Graves' hyperthyroidism patients, the study also compared T-cell repertoires from thyroid tissue with T-cell repertoires from blood. Following sampling, methimazole starting at 30 mg daily was given to hyperthyroidism patients, and high-dose intravenous methylprednisolone was given to ophthalmopathy patients. TCR Vbeta CDR3 sequencing of 120 to 150 peripheral blood samples (approximately 44 ophthalmopathy, 75 hyperthyroidism and some 17 progressor patients) is reported in the paper.

In the ophthalmopathy patients, disease was moderately to severely active, with a Clinical Activity Score of 3 or more, a NOSPECS grade of 4 or more, and a duration of less than 3 months. The study excluded patients with uncontrolled infections, other autoimmune diseases, pregnancy or lactation. Diagnoses relied on clinical symptoms, serum thyroxine and TRAb, thyroid ultrasound and orbital computed tomography. PBMCs were isolated from 7.5 to 10 ml of fresh peripheral blood by Ficoll-Paque density gradient centrifugation. Total RNA was extracted using Trizol reagent, and RNA quality was assessed on an Agilent 2100 Bioanalyzer. Amplification of TCR beta CDR3 regions was carried out from RNA transcripts. The first round of RT-PCR for the TCR CDR3 was performed with the HTBI primer set and the Qiagen OneStep RT-PCR kit. A second multiplex PCR round built the libraries, followed by size selection and purification. Sequencing of the libraries was done on an Illumina HiSeq2000 using paired-end 100 bp reads. Per the authors' processing: SOAPnuke was used to process the raw data, with reads discarded if the reads contained adapters or uncalled bases, had a mean Phred below 15, or lacked an exact constant-primer or identifier match. COPE v1.2.5 was used to merge high-quality paired reads, and clonotypes were defined as unique nucleotide sequences. Clonotypes were aligned to IMGT TRBV, TRBD and TRBJ reference segments using MiTCR v1.1. Analysis was restricted to V-J combinations with a frequency above 0.0001, which covered roughly 99% of repertoires. A TCS score was defined as the ratio of F50 (clonal expansion) to E x V (chaos), with BLOSUM62-based TCRdist applied between CDR3 peptides within each V-J. Welch's t-statistics and random forest reduced 450 to 600 V-J features to roughly 13, which were used in a naive Bayes classifier (R e1071). TCRdb's own reprocessing of the public reads used fastp at Q25 and MiXCR and kept productive beta chains. Each CDR3 protein gets just one entry, which takes the most common genes and DNA from the rows behind it. The V and J calls come from TCRdb's annotation, not from the publication. The sample table records over 500,000 distinct CDR3 sequences; roughly 16% of these occur just once. About 29% of the sample lies in the top ten.

Results and caveats for the whole study, not just this receptor: A model built on a 13 V-J signature distinguished ophthalmopathy from stable hyperthyroidism, reaching 85% to 90% sensitivity and approximately 81% specificity in cross-validation and 80%/75% in testing. In validation, progression to ophthalmopathy was predicted by the model with 70.59% sensitivity and 72.22% specificity, a median of roughly 6.4 months before onset. Sample size was not statistically predetermined, and investigators were not blinded to group allocation. Most expanded thyroid clonotypes (frequency above 0.001) were also found in blood, which suggests that blood repertoires may mirror thyroid immune responses.

Trimming leaves V shorter by 5 bases and J shorter by 4 bases, with the junction holding 6 bases beyond the gene matches. Its CDR3 holds 15 amino acids, cysteine through phenylalanine. The kept DNA is CDR3 alone, 45 bases in frame from the first base. CDR1 and CDR2, per the germline V gene (reference sequence), are DFQATT and SNEGSKA. Sequenced sample: blood. The V and J genes are TRBV20-1 and TRBJ2-3; TRBD2 matches 13 bases in the middle. The sequence was obtained from a young woman with Graves' ophthalmopathy. The DNA sequence is TGCAGTGCTGACGGACTAGCGGGAGTCTCAGATACGCAGTATTTT. Its protein product is CSADGLAGVSDTQYF.